The clone carrying this T cell receptor beta chain appeared a single time. In the study's own analysis: Reference gene primer amplification in the assay estimated nucleated cell counts. The data were produced by immunoSEQ multiplex PCR, yet TCRdb's version contains in-frame clones alone and is incomplete. Clone size and V and J calls were adopted from that table, with D and trimming inferred from the DNA. This sample has some 170,000 clones, with more than 80% found just once. The entry originates in a study of blood T cell repertoires in COVID-19. In the study overall: Sources were T cells, B-cell-depleted T cells, or PBMCs; the material itself was cDNA or gDNA.

This CDR3 contains 18 residues. V shed 5 bases and J 0 bases; nucleotides not matched to a gene: 12. Germline lookup yields CDR1 SGHKS and CDR2 YYEKEE (reference sequence). This rearrangement joins TRBV5-5 to TRBJ1-3; TRBD1 matches at 9 bases. The specimen sequenced was peripheral blood. This receptor was taken from a human donor in a cohort sampled during active COVID-19. The DNA for the CDR3 is TGTGCCAGCAGTTCCGGACAGGGGCTTACATCCTCTGGAAACACCATATATTTT. Its translation: CASSSGQGLTSSGNTIYF.